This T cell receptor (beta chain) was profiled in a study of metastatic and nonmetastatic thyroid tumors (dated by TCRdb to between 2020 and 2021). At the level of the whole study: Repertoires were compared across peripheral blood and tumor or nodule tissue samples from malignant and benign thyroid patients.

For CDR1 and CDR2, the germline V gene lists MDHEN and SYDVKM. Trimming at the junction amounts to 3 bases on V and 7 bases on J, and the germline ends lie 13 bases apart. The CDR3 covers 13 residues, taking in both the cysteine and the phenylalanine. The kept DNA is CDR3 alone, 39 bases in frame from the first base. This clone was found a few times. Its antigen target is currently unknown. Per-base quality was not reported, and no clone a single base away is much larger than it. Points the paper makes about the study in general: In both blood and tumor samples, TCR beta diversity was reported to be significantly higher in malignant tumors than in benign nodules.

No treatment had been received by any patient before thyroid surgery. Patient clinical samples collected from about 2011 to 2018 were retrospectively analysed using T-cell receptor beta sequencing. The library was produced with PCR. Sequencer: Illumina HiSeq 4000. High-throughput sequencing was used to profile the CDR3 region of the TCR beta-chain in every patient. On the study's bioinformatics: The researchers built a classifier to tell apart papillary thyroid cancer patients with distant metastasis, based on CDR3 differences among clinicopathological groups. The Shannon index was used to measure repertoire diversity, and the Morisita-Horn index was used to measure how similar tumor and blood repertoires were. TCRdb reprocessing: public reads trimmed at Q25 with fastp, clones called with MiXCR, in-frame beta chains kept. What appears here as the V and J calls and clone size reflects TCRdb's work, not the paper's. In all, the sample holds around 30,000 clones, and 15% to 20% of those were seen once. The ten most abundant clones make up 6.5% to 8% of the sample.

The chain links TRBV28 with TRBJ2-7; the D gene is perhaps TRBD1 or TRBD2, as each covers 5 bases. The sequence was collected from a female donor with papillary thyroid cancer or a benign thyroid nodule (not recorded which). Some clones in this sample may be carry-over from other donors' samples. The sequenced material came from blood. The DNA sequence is TGTGCCAGCAGTTTTCCGGGGCCGGAGGAGCAGTACTTC. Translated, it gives CASSFPGPEEQYF.